A selection of T cell receptor beta chains follows, all from one sample in a study of cytomegalovirus exposure and HLA in healthy donors. Generated by immunoSEQ multiplex PCR, the TCRdb table keeps only in-frame clones and is missing some. The profile shows about 56,000 clones, 85% to 95% of them singletons. The material sequenced was PBMCs. The receptors shown here come from a woman aged 18-29 years in good health and CMV-seronegative. Each CDR3 is given with its conserved first and last residue. A D gene is named only where the DNA matches it firmly. Clone sizes are given selectively: once, few, many, or a class where the clone is expanded.

size	D	V	J	CDR3	DNA
NA	NA	TRBV30	TRBJ1-4	CAWMNRENEKLFF	TGTGCCTGGATGAACAGGGAAAATGAAAAACTGTTTTTT
NA	NA	TRBV15	TRBJ2-7	CATSAGEGEVGRYEQYF	TGTGCCACCAGCGCCGGAGAGGGAGAGGTTGGTAGGTACGAGCAGTACTTC
NA	NA	TRBV9	TRBJ2-6	CASSVVPGTSGANVLTF	TGTGCCAGCAGCGTAGTTCCGGGTACTTCTGGGGCCAACGTCCTGACTTTC
NA	NA	TRBV10-3	TRBJ1-4	CAIRTPGNEKLFF	TGTGCCATCAGAACACCAGGGAATGAAAAACTGTTTTTT
few	TRBD2	TRBV4-2	TRBJ2-4	CASSQSSGVDIQYF	TGTGCCAGCAGCCAGTCTAGCGGGGTGGACATTCAGTACTTC
NA	NA	TRBV7-9	TRBJ1-1	CASSLGGVNTEAFF	TGTGCCAGCAGCTTAGGGGGAGTGAACACTGAAGCTTTCTTT
once	NA	TRBV6-5	TRBJ2-3	CASSPLNGFTDTQYF	TGTGCCAGCAGTCCCCTGAACGGGTTCACAGATACGCAGTATTTT
NA	TRBD2	TRBV6-4	TRBJ2-5	CASSISLAGGPRSLGGAQYF	TGTGCCAGCAGTATCTCCCTAGCGGGAGGGCCGAGGAGTCTTGGGGGGGCCCAGTACTTC
NA	TRBD1	TRBV9	TRBJ2-2	CASSVDGTDTGELFF	TGTGCCAGCAGCGTAGACGGGACAGACACCGGGGAGCTGTTTTTT
NA	NA	TRBV27	TRBJ1-2	CASSPSGGNYGYTF	TGTGCCAGCAGTCCCTCTGGGGGGAATTATGGCTACACCTTC
NA	TRBD1	TRBV9	TRBJ1-3	CASSVALTGMSGNTIYF	TGTGCCAGCAGCGTAGCTCTGACAGGGATGTCTGGAAACACCATATATTTT
NA	TRBD2	TRBV6-5	TRBJ2-1	CASSHSGTRSEQFF	TGTGCCAGCAGTCATAGCGGGACGCGCAGTGAGCAGTTCTTC
NA	TRBD1	TRBV5-1	TRBJ1-2	CASSLGQGARYGYTF	TGCGCCAGCAGCTTGGGTCAGGGGGCGCGGTATGGCTACACCTTC
NA	NA	TRBV5-6	TRBJ1-1	CASTEQGMNTEAFF	TGTGCCAGCACGGAACAGGGCATGAACACTGAAGCTTTCTTT
NA	NA	TRBV5-4	TRBJ1-1	CASSSDSLTVNTEAFF	TGTGCCAGCAGCTCGGACAGCCTTACTGTGAACACTGAAGCTTTCTTT
NA	TRBD1	TRBV19	TRBJ1-4	CASGQGARGTNEKLFF	TGTGCCAGCGGACAGGGGGCGCGGGGAACTAATGAAAAACTGTTTTTT
NA	TRBD2	TRBV18	TRBJ2-1	CASSPGAGVFYEQFF	TGTGCCAGCTCACCCGGCGCGGGAGTATTCTATGAGCAGTTCTTC
NA	TRBD2	TRBV11-3	TRBJ2-7	CASSLEWGGNYEQYF	TGTGCCAGCAGCCTAGAGTGGGGGGGTAACTATGAGCAGTACTTC
NA	NA	TRBV7-7	TRBJ2-2	CASSRGVRLAAQSTGELFF	TGTGCCAGCAGCCGCGGGGTCCGGCTAGCCGCCCAATCCACCGGGGAGCTGTTTTTT
NA	TRBD1	TRBV19	TRBJ2-2	CASSADRANTGELFF	TGTGCCAGTAGTGCGGACAGGGCGAACACCGGGGAGCTGTTTTTT
NA	NA	TRBV4-1	TRBJ1-2	CASSHRVYGYTF	TGCGCCAGCAGCCACAGGGTCTATGGCTACACCTTC
NA	NA	TRBV4-3	TRBJ2-2	CASSQSLRRAGELFF	TGCGCCAGCAGCCAAAGCTTGAGGCGGGCCGGGGAGCTGTTTTTT
NA	NA	TRBV19	TRBJ2-1	CASMARFRGQQFF	TGTGCCAGTATGGCCAGATTTCGAGGGCAACAGTTCTTC
NA	NA	TRBV5-1	TRBJ2-7	CASSQDRSSYEQYF	TGCGCCAGCAGCCAAGACAGAAGCTCCTACGAGCAGTACTTC
NA	TRBD1	TRBV2	TRBJ1-4	CASHPTGVTNEKLFF	TGTGCCAGCCACCCGACAGGGGTGACTAATGAAAAACTGTTTTTT
NA	NA	TRBV6-6	TRBJ1-1	CASSPRGDTEAFF	TGTGCCAGCAGCCCCAGGGGTGACACTGAAGCTTTCTTT
NA	TRBD2	TRBV4-3	TRBJ2-1	CASSPGGRATEQFF	TGCGCCAGCAGCCCCGGCGGGAGGGCCACTGAGCAGTTCTTC
NA	NA	TRBV5-1	TRBJ2-5	CASSLEGETQYF	TGCGCCAGCAGCTTGGAGGGGGAGACCCAGTACTTC
NA	TRBD1	TRBV12-5	TRBJ1-5	CASGLVQDRAHQPQHF	TGTGCTAGTGGTTTGGTACAGGACAGGGCTCATCAGCCCCAGCATTTT
NA	TRBD1	TRBV5-1	TRBJ1-2	CASSEAGQPNYGYTF	TGCGCCAGCAGCGAGGCGGGACAGCCTAACTATGGCTACACCTTC
NA	TRBD1	TRBV18	TRBJ1-2	CASSPPLTGGDGYTF	TGTGCCAGCTCACCTCCTTTGACAGGGGGTGACGGCTACACCTTC
once	NA	TRBV6-1	TRBJ2-7	CASSVGGRFTYEQYF	TGTGCCAGCAGTGTTGGGGGGAGGTTCACCTACGAGCAGTACTTC
NA	NA	TRBV5-6	TRBJ1-4	CASSLTRKEKLFF	TGTGCCAGCAGCCTGACACGCAAGGAAAAACTGTTTTTT
NA	TRBD1	TRBV11-1	TRBJ1-1	CASSIRSTGGSGEAFF	TGTGCCAGCAGCATCAGATCGACAGGGGGAAGTGGTGAAGCTTTCTTT
few	TRBD1	TRBV10-3	TRBJ1-5	CAIIGGGGQPQHF	TGTGCCATCATAGGGGGCGGAGGTCAGCCCCAGCATTTT
NA	TRBD2	TRBV7-2	TRBJ2-5	CASSLAPGGPETQYF	TGTGCCAGCAGCTTAGCGCCGGGGGGGCCAGAGACCCAGTACTTC
NA	TRBD1	TRBV18	TRBJ1-2	CASSPLDRPSAYGYTF	TGTGCCAGCTCACCACTGGACAGGCCCTCCGCTTATGGCTACACCTTC
NA	TRBD2	TRBV7-2	TRBJ2-5	CASSLRPSGGTNQETQYF	TGTGCCAGCAGCTTACGGCCTAGCGGGGGTACGAATCAAGAGACCCAGTACTTC
once	TRBD1	TRBV9	TRBJ1-1	CASSARTGMNTEAFF	TGTGCCAGCAGCGCCCGGACAGGGATGAACACTGAAGCTTTCTTT
NA	NA	TRBV21-1	TRBJ1-2	CASSKTENNYGYTF	TGTGCCAGCAGCAAGACGGAGAATAACTATGGCTACACCTTC
NA	TRBD1	TRBV10-1	TRBJ2-1	CASSEGDRVYNEQFF	TGCGCCAGCAGTGAAGGGGACAGGGTGTACAATGAGCAGTTCTTC